What follows are 20 T cell receptor beta chains derived from one specimen sequenced in a study of T cells in Graves' hyperthyroidism and ophthalmopathy. Amplification yielded TCR beta CDR3 regions, with RNA transcripts as the source. HTBI primers were the set used in a first-round RT-PCR of the TCR CDR3. TCRdb itself ran the multiplex PCR reads through MiXCR, one entry per CDR3 protein. The sample lists around 100,000 distinct CDR3 sequences, about 45% occurring once. Sequencing was performed on blood. These receptors were collected from a man aged 35-49 years with Graves' hyperthyroidism.

The chain uses TRBV7-4 and TRBJ1-6; D uncertain. The germline CDR1 and CDR2 sequences are SGHVT and SQSDAQ. The CDR3 consists of 13 residues. Trimming cost V 6 bases and J 7 bases, with 10 bases left between them. The CDR3 sequence: CASRWTGNSPLHF. The CDR3 DNA follows: TGTGCCAGCAGATGGACGGGGAATTCACCCCTCCACTTT.

In regard to this clonotype: A read error may account for a junction end that differs from germline. V is TRBV7-9 and J is TRBJ1-2; perhaps TRBD1 as D (5 bases). Germline CDR1 SEHNR, CDR2 FQNEAQ (reference sequence). This CDR3 region has 8 residues. The CDR3 coding sequence is TGTGCCAGGGATCCGGGACTCTTC. This gives the protein CARDPGLF. The whole variable domain, remainder taken from reference TRBV7-9 and TRBJ1-2, is DTGVSQNPRHKITKRGQNVTFRCDPISEHNRLYWYRQTLGQGPEFLTYFQNEAQLEKSRLLSDRFSAERPKGSFSTLEIQRTEQGDSAMYLCARDPGLFGSGTRLTVV.

J is TRBJ2-1 and V is TRBV4-1; TRBD2 aligns across 8 bases. J was trimmed by 0 bases and V by 6 bases; bases with no gene match: 10. CDR1 is MGHRA and CDR2 is YSYEKL in the germline V gene. This CDR3 contains 17 residues. In DNA form, the CDR3 reads TGCGCCAGCAGTCACGGGAGGGCGCTTAGCTCCTACAATGAGCAGTTCTTC. Protein sequence: CASSHGRALSSYNEQFF.

This clonotype was detected ten times or more. V and J are TRBV7-8 and TRBJ1-1; unclear D gene. CDR1 and CDR2 (germline): SGHVS, FQNEAQ. The CDR3 runs 14 residues. Between the trimmed V and J ends, which lost 4 bases and 4 bases, there was a span of 13 bases. CDR3 sequence: CASSYPRGATEAFF. CDR3 DNA: TGTGCCAGCAGCTATCCTCGGGGAGCCACTGAAGCTTTCTTT.

CDR3 nucleotide sequence: TGCAGTGCTAGCCCCTTGAACAGGGGGCAAGGCTACACCTTC. Protein sequence: CSASPLNRGQGYTF. The chain employs TRBV20-1 and TRBJ1-2, with 9 positions matching TRBD1. J was trimmed by 8 bases and V by 3 bases; bases with no gene match: 10. The CDR3 is made up of 14 amino acids. Germline V CDR1 and CDR2: DFQATT, SNEGSKA (reference sequence).

In this sample, this clonotype turned up many times. This chain links TRBV5-6 with TRBJ2-1; 9 bases are shared with TRBD1. Germline values: CDR1 SGHDT, CDR2 YYEEEE. The CDR3 consists of 15 residues. V gave up 4 bases and J gave up 8 bases; unmatched junction bases: 10. CDR3: CASSQDRGGFDEQFF. DNA for the CDR3: TGTGCCAGCAGCCAAGACAGGGGGGGGTTTGATGAGCAGTTCTTC.

This clonotype was picked up many times. The chain links TRBV6-1 to TRBJ1-1; D not resolved. Looked up from germline, CDR1 is MNHNS and CDR2 is SASEGT. The CDR3 is 12 amino acids. Trimming left V 5 bases short and J 1 base short, with 5 bases between. This chain's CDR3 is CASSPQNTEAFF. CDR3 nucleotides: TGTGCCAGCAGTCCTCAGAACACTGAAGCTTTCTTT.

To note about this clonotype: A read error is possible here, since a much larger clone lies one base away. The chain combines TRBV7-9 with TRBJ1-1, with D tentatively TRBD1 (6 bases). The CDR3 has 18 amino acids. Germline V gene lookup returns CDR1 SEHNR and CDR2 FQNEAQ (reference sequence). The CDR3 DNA sequence: TGTGCCAGCAGCCCCTTTTTGGACAGCTTCTCCAAGGGCACTGAAGCTTGCTTT. As protein: CASSPFLDSFSKGTEACF.

This clonotype was seen many times. The rearrangement joins TRBV19 to TRBJ2-3; D may be TRBD1 (6 bases). The V and J ends lost 6 bases and 6 bases respectively, with 25 bases between them. The length of the CDR3 is 17 residues. CDR1 and CDR2 (germline): LNHDA, SQIVND (reference sequence). CDR3 sequence: CASSGVPGQTTGDTQYF. CDR3 coding DNA: TGTGCCAGTAGCGGGGTACCGGGACAAACTACTGGGGATACGCAGTATTTT.

The V call is TRBV5-8, the J call TRBJ1-2, with D possibly matching TRBD1 (6 bases). Trimming stripped 2 bases from V and 4 bases from J, with 12 bases between. The CDR3 covers 14 residues. Germline V lookup: CDR1 SGHTS, CDR2 YDEGEE. This CDR3 is CASSFGTGCYGYTF. CDR3 bases: TGTGCCAGCAGCTTTGGTACAGGGTGCTATGGCTACACCTTC. Looking up the rest from reference TRBV5-8 and TRBJ1-2 gives the full variable domain: EAGVTQSPTHLIKTRGQQATLRCSPISGHTSVYWYQQALGLGLQFLLWYDEGEERNRGNFPPRFSGRQFPNYSSELNVNALELEDSALYLCASSFGTGCYGYTFGSGTRLTVV.

The chain carries TRBV2 and TRBJ1-3, with D perhaps TRBD1 (6 bases). Germline V gives CDR1 SNHLY, CDR2 FYNNEI. Trimming pared 2 bases from V and 7 bases from J, leaving 12 bases between. There are 14 residues in the CDR3. The CDR3 protein is CASSESVGANTIYF. CDR3 sequence (DNA): TGTGCCAGCAGTGAATCCGTGGGGGCGAACACCATATATTTT.

There are many counts of this clonotype. V usage is TRBV5-1 and J usage is TRBJ2-7, with 7 bases fitting TRBD1. The ends lost 0 bases at V and 0 bases at J; junction bases unmatched: 9. Germline V gene sequence: CDR1 SGHRS, CDR2 YFSETQ. The CDR3 is 17 amino acids. Here the CDR3 reads CASSLANLGQSSYEQYF. The CDR3 bases are TGCGCCAGCAGCTTGGCAAACTTGGGACAGAGCTCCTACGAGCAGTACTTC. The complete variable domain, with remaining parts taken from reference TRBV5-1 and TRBJ2-7, reads KAGVTQTPRYLIKTRGQQVTLSCSPISGHRSVSWYQQTPGQGLQFLFEYFSETQRNKGNFPGRFSGRQFSNSRSEMNVSTLELGDSALYLCASSLANLGQSSYEQYFGPGTRLTVT.

Details on this clonotype: Relative to the germline gene, one junction end is altered; a read error may explain this. The V gene is TRBV29-1, the J gene TRBJ1-2; 11 bases line up with TRBD1. The germline gives CDR1 SQVTM, CDR2 ANQGSEA. This CDR3 comprises 13 residues. CDR3 loop: CASGTGGSYGYTF. DNA for the CDR3: TGTGCCTCCGGGACAGGGGGATCATATGGCTACACCTTC.

This clonotype was counted ten times or more. The chain links TRBV9 to TRBJ2-1, with D maybe TRBD2 (6 bases). Per the germline V gene, CDR1 is SGDLS and CDR2 is YYNGEE. There are 16 residues in the CDR3. Trimming removed 4 bases from V and 3 bases from J, with 17 bases in between. In nucleotides, the CDR3 is TGTGCCAGCAGCCCCCCCTTTGGGGGGAACTACAATGAGCAGTTCTTC. Amino acid sequence: CASSPPFGGNYNEQFF.

In this sample, this clonotype turned up a few times. The CDR3 carries no conserved terminal phenylalanine or tryptophan, so it likely arises from a read error. No DNA is shown, since the ends of the CDR3 on it are uncertain; the CDR3 is the one TCRdb lists. The CDR3 spells CASSEGPSS. The rearrangement links TRBV6-1 to TRBJ1-1; the D call TRBD1 from the table was never checked on the DNA. The CDR3 length is 9 residues, termini included. Germline V gene data show CDR1 as MNHNS and CDR2 as SASEGT.

As to this clonotype: With a much larger clone just one base away, this may be a read error. V gene TRBV7-9 combines with J gene TRBJ2-1; 9 nucleotides match TRBD1. V shed 5 bases and J 6 bases; nucleotides not matched to a gene: 8. CDR3 length: 15 amino acids. In germline, CDR1 is SEHNR, CDR2 FQNEAQ (reference sequence). The DNA for the CDR3 is TGTGCCAGCAGCGGTGGGACAGGGCGTCGCAATGAGCAGTTCTTC. This gives the protein CASSGGTGRRNEQFF.

V usage is TRBV11-2 and J usage is TRBJ1-2; D is possibly TRBD1 (5 bases). This CDR3 is 14 amino acids long. CDR1 is SGHAT and CDR2 is FQNNGV in the germline V gene. Between the trimmed V and J ends, which lost 0 bases and 7 bases, there was a span of 12 bases. The CDR3 reads CASSLEVQGLGYTF. The CDR3 DNA follows: TGTGCCAGCAGCTTAGAGGTTCAGGGTCTTGGCTACACCTTC.

This chain joins TRBV7-2 and TRBJ2-1; D might be TRBD1 or TRBD2, each matching 5 bases. Trimming took 4 bases from V and 4 from J, leaving 14 bases between them. The CDR3 has 15 residues. The germline gives CDR1 SGHTA, CDR2 FQGNSA. The chain's CDR3 is CASSSPEGRYNEQFF. CDR3 in DNA: TGTGCCAGCAGCTCCCCCGAGGGGCGATACAATGAGCAGTTCTTC.

Many counts were recorded for this clonotype. The gene calls are TRBV6-5 and TRBJ2-1; unclear D gene. Deletions cut 2 bases from V and 1 base from J, with 9 bases between. The CDR3 consists of 15 residues. The germline CDR1 and CDR2 sequences are MNHEY and SVGAGI. CDR3 sequence reads: CASSYAAASYNEQFF. The CDR3 nucleotides are TGTGCCAGCAGTTACGCTGCTGCGTCCTACAATGAGCAGTTCTTC.

This chain links TRBV30 with TRBJ1-4; D might be TRBD1 (6 bases). The CDR3 contains 12 residues. Germline values: CDR1 GTSNPN, CDR2 SVGIG (reference sequence). V was pared by 8 bases and J by 6 bases, with 13 bases between. DNA for the CDR3: TGTGCCCGGTGGGGGGCTGATGAAAAACTGTTTTTT. Translated: CARWGADEKLFF.